The entry below describes one T cell receptor beta chain. The protocol was immunoSEQ multiplex PCR, while the TCRdb copy is restricted to in-frame clones and leaves out a portion. The repertoire holds 140,000 to 150,000 clones, over 85% seen once, with approximately 5% in the top ten. This sample is drawn from a study of T cell responses to AZD1222 COVID-19 vaccine. Trimming removed 3 bases at V and 5 bases at J, with 5 bases between. This CDR3 spans 12 amino acids. The germline V gene encodes CDR1 SGHDT and CDR2 YYEEEE. The sequencing used peripheral blood, collected on day 0 of AZD1222 vaccination. The chain couples TRBV5-6 to TRBJ2-2; D uncertain. The source of this sequence is an adult in good health. The CDR3 spells CASSWVTGELFF. CDR3 coding DNA: TGTGCCAGCAGCTGGGTGACCGGGGAGCTGTTTTTT. Combining the CDR3 with reference TRBV5-6 and TRBJ2-2 gives the whole variable domain DAGVTQSPTHLIKTRGQQVTLRCSPKSGHDTVSWYQQALGQGPQFIFQYYEEEERQRGNFPDRFSGHQFPNYSSELNVNALLLGDSALYLCASSWVTGELFFGEGSRLTVL.